This passage covers 18 T cell receptor beta chains from one sample sequenced in a study of T cells in Graves' hyperthyroidism and ophthalmopathy. What was amplified from RNA transcripts were TCR beta CDR3 regions. Primed by the HTBI set, a first-round RT-PCR was run on the TCR CDR3. TCRdb ran MiXCR on the multiplex PCR reads and lists one entry per CDR3 protein. The table includes fewer than 850,000 distinct CDR3 sequences, about 18% detected once. The specimen sequenced was blood. These receptors all stem from a man between 45 and 60 years old with Graves' hyperthyroidism.

This clonotype occurred many times. This chain joins TRBV19 and TRBJ1-2; 7 nucleotides align to TRBD1. This CDR3 comprises 13 residues. Trimming at V came to 9 bases and at J to 2 bases, leaving 6 bases not matched to a gene. CDR1 is LNHDA and CDR2 is SQIVND in the germline V gene (reference sequence). As DNA, the CDR3 is TGTGCCAGCGTCGACAGGGCAAACTATGGCTACACCTTC. Translated: CASVDRANYGYTF.

This clonotype occurred many times. The V gene is TRBV20-1, the J gene TRBJ2-3; 10 positions match TRBD2. The germline gives CDR1 DFQATT, CDR2 SNEGSKA (reference sequence). CDR3 length: 14 amino acids. Trimming at V came to 4 bases and at J to 1 base, leaving 2 bases not matched to a gene. The CDR3 sequence: CSAIGTSGTDTQYF. For the CDR3, the DNA is TGCAGTGCTATTGGGACTAGCGGCACAGATACGCAGTATTTT.

This clonotype was found a few times. V is TRBV28 and J is TRBJ1-6; 7 nucleotides match TRBD1. Losses at the gene ends were 3 bases for V and 11 bases for J; bases not matched to a gene: 10. CDR1 is MDHEN, CDR2 SYDVKM, per germline. This CDR3 spans 15 amino acids. In DNA, the CDR3 is TGTGCCAGCAGTTTTCCGCCGACAGGGTACGCACCCCTCCACTTT. It specifies CASSFPPTGYAPLHF.

Note on this clonotype: A read error is possible here, since a much larger clone lies one base away. This sequence joins TRBV20-1 and TRBJ1-1; D uncertain. This CDR3 spans 14 amino acids. From germline, CDR1 is DFQATT and CDR2 SNEGSKA (reference sequence). The germline V and J ends were trimmed by 0 bases and 3 bases, with 11 bases remaining between them. The DNA of the CDR3 is TGCAGTGCTAGAGAAGTCAAGGCGGACACTGAAGCTTTCTTT. Residues: CSAREVKADTEAFF.

The chain joins TRBV29-1 to TRBJ2-1; 7 bases align to TRBD1. This CDR3 region has 15 residues. The germline V gene encodes CDR1 SQVTM and CDR2 ANQGSEA. After removal of 6 bases from V and 1 base from J, the junction contained 9 bases not matched to a gene. The CDR3 DNA follows: TGCAGCGTCTTAAAGCCAGGGGGTTCCTACAATGAGCAGTTCTTC. This codes for CSVLKPGGSYNEQFF.

The chain has TRBV11-2 and TRBJ2-2; no clear D gene. There are 14 residues in the CDR3. Germline assignment: CDR1 SGHAT and CDR2 FQNNGV. V was trimmed by 2 bases and J by 6 bases, leaving 10 bases between them. The CDR3 loop reads CASSLSAWAGELFF. CDR3 DNA sequence: TGTGCCAGCAGCTTATCTGCGTGGGCCGGGGAGCTGTTTTTT.

This clonotype has at least ten counts. The V gene is TRBV6-1, the J gene TRBJ2-6; no clear D gene. Trimming removed 2 bases from V and 0 bases from J, with 8 bases in between. This CDR3 contains 16 residues. The germline gives CDR1 MNHNS, CDR2 SASEGT. CDR3 nucleotide sequence: TGTGCCAGCAGTGAACAGGCAATCTCTGGGGCCAACGTCCTGACTTTC. Its translation is CASSEQAISGANVLTF.

J is TRBJ2-1 and V is TRBV9; TRBD2 agrees at 15 bases. The V segment lost 4 bases and the J segment 4 bases; nucleotides outside the gene matches: 6. CDR1 and CDR2 from the germline V gene are SGDLS and YYNGEE. The CDR3 length is 17 residues. Here the CDR3 reads CASSKGLAGGLYNEQFF. CDR3 nucleotides: TGTGCCAGCAGCAAAGGACTAGCGGGAGGGCTATACAATGAGCAGTTCTTC. Complete variable domain (other parts from reference TRBV9 and TRBJ2-1): DSGVTQTPKHLITATGQRVTLRCSPRSGDLSVYWYQQSLDQGLQFLIQYYNGEERAKGNILERFSAQQFPDLHSELNLSSLELGDSALYFCASSKGLAGGLYNEQFFGPGTRLTVL.

This clonotype appeared many times. J is TRBJ2-4 and V is TRBV3-1; TRBD2 matches at 10 bases. Germline CDR1 is LGHDT and CDR2 is YNNKEL (reference sequence). The CDR3 consists of 17 residues. J lost 4 bases, V lost 0 bases, and 6 bases had no gene match. The CDR3 region is CASSQDTLAGAKNIQYF. The CDR3 nucleotides read TGTGCCAGCAGCCAAGATACCCTAGCGGGAGCTAAAAACATTCAGTACTTC.

This clonotype was seen a few times. V is TRBV6-2 or TRBV6-3 and J is TRBJ2-1; no clear D gene. The CDR3 consists of 14 residues. V lost 6 bases and J 1 base, leaving 10 bases between the germline ends. CDR1 and CDR2 from the germline V gene are MNHEY and SVGEGT. The CDR3 reads CASRYLESYNEQFF. CDR3 in DNA: TGTGCCAGCAGGTATTTGGAATCCTACAATGAGCAGTTCTTC.

This chain uses TRBV19 with TRBJ2-2; the D call may be TRBD1 or TRBD2 (5 bases each). The length of the CDR3 is 15 residues. Trimming removed 9 bases from V and 2 bases from J, with 16 bases in between. Germline values: CDR1 LNHDA, CDR2 SQIVND (reference sequence). The CDR3 DNA sequence: TGTGCCAGCCGGATTGAGGGGTTAAACACCGGGGAGCTGTTTTTT. Residues: CASRIEGLNTGELFF.

The rearrangement joins TRBV27 to TRBJ2-7; the match to TRBD1 covers 8 bases. The junction had 8 bases not matched to a gene; V was cut back by 5 bases and J by 5 bases. The CDR3 consists of 14 residues. Per the germline V gene, CDR1 is MNHEY and CDR2 is SMNVEV (reference sequence). Written as DNA, the CDR3 is TGTGCCAGCAGTCCTTTGGACAGGGCCCACGAGCAGTACTTC. It yields the protein CASSPLDRAHEQYF.

This chain joins TRBV2 and TRBJ2-7, with 10 bases lining up with TRBD1. V was clipped by 6 bases and J by 2 bases; unmatched bases: 10. The CDR3 runs 16 residues. Germline V CDR1 and CDR2: SNHLY, FYNNEI. The DNA for the CDR3 is TGTGCCAGCAGCACCGGGACAGGGGTTCGCACCTACGAGCAGTACTTC. Residues: CASSTGTGVRTYEQYF. Variable domain in full (rest from reference TRBV2 and TRBJ2-7): EPEVTQTPSHQVTQMGQEVILRCVPISNHLYFYWYRQILGQKVEFLVSFYNNEISEKSEIFDDQFSVERPDGSNFTLKIRSTKLEDSAMYFCASSTGTGVRTYEQYFGPGTRLTVT.

V gene TRBV28 combines with J gene TRBJ2-1; TRBD2 matches 11 bases. With V trimmed by 5 bases and J by 0 bases, 9 bases remained unmatched. The germline gives CDR1 MDHEN, CDR2 SYDVKM. The CDR3 is made up of 18 amino acids. The CDR3 region is CASSRPSSGRISYNEQFF. CDR3 DNA sequence: TGTGCCAGCAGTCGCCCCTCTAGCGGGAGGATCTCCTACAATGAGCAGTTCTTC.

This clonotype has a count of ten or more. This chain joins TRBV20-1 and TRBJ2-7; 8 bases align to TRBD1. From germline, CDR1 is DFQATT and CDR2 SNEGSKA (reference sequence). V shed 1 base and J 2 bases; nucleotides not matched to a gene: 7. CDR3 length: 15 amino acids. The CDR3 DNA reads as TGCAGTGCTAGAGGATCCGGGACAGGACCCTACGAGCAGTACTTC. Protein: CSARGSGTGPYEQYF.

This clonotype appeared once. The chain carries TRBV30 and TRBJ2-1; D is unclear. The CDR3 sequence is 13 residues long. Per germline, CDR1 GTSNPN and CDR2 SVGIG (reference sequence). V lost 2 bases to trimming and J lost 4 bases, with 9 bases between them. CDR3 amino acids: CAWSLGRYNEQFF. CDR3 sequence (DNA): TGTGCCTGGAGTTTAGGCAGGTACAATGAGCAGTTCTTC. The full variable domain, with the rest looked up from reference TRBV30 and TRBJ2-1, is SQTIHQWPATLVQPVGSPLSLECTVEGTSNPNLYWYRQAAGRGLQLLFYSVGIGQISSEVPQNLSASRPQDRQFILSSKKLLLSDSGFYLCAWSLGRYNEQFFGPGTRLTVL.

With regard to this clonotype: Just one base apart from a much larger clone, this may be a read error. This rearrangement joins TRBV10-3 to TRBJ2-5; D may be TRBD2 (6 bases). Trimming took 0 bases from V and 5 from J, leaving 13 bases between them. The CDR3 is made up of 15 amino acids. Germline CDR1 and CDR2: ENHRY and SYGVKD. CDR3 loop: CAISESFAAGETQYF. The CDR3 bases are TGTGCCATCAGTGAGTCGTTTGCGGCGGGGGAGACCCAGTACTTC.

V is TRBV4-3 and J is TRBJ1-1; D might be TRBD1 (5 bases). This CDR3 has 16 amino acids. V shed 0 bases and J shed 4 bases, with 15 bases lying between them. From germline, CDR1 is LGHNA and CDR2 YSLEER. Here the CDR3 reads CASSQEVVLGTTEAFF. The CDR3 nucleotides read TGCGCCAGCAGCCAAGAGGTGGTTCTAGGGACCACTGAAGCTTTCTTT.